The 21 T cell receptor beta chains in this list originate from one sample, sequenced in a study of Graves' ophthalmopathy and Graves' hyperthyroidism. Researchers took RNA transcripts and amplified TCR beta CDR3 regions from them. RT-PCR in the first round used HTBI primers; a second-round multiplex PCR followed. TCRdb independently ran MiXCR on the multiplex PCR reads; one entry per CDR3 protein. The sample has around 1.1 million distinct CDR3 sequences, 36% seen once; the top ten hold more than 9.5%. Specimen: peripheral blood or thyroid tissue (not recorded which). These receptors all come from an adult man with Graves' hyperthyroidism.

The genes are TRBV20-1 and TRBJ2-7, with 12 bases fitting TRBD2. Germline V lookup: CDR1 DFQATT, CDR2 SNEGSKA (reference sequence). The CDR3 is made up of 15 amino acids. The CDR3 here is CSEHKRTSGIYEQYF. The CDR3 region has the DNA TGCAGCGAACACAAGAGGACTAGCGGGATCTACGAGCAGTACTTC.

This clonotype was recorded at least ten times. This rearrangement joins TRBV20-1 to TRBJ1-2, with TRBD1 as a possible D gene (5 bases). The V gene lost 6 bases and the J gene lost 8 bases, with 22 bases spanning the gap. The CDR3 sequence is 14 residues long. CDR1 is DFQATT, CDR2 SNEGSKA, per germline (reference sequence). CDR3 protein: CSAEPQTGLNGYTF. DNA of the CDR3: TGCAGTGCGGAACCTCAAACAGGCCTGAACGGCTACACCTTC.

This clonotype was observed many times. V and J are TRBV7-2 and TRBJ1-1; no clear D. The germline CDR1 and CDR2 sequences are SGHTA and FQGNSA. This CDR3 region has 14 residues. V was pared by 2 bases and J by 3 bases, with 10 bases between. This chain's CDR3 is CASSLSVLDTEAFF. As DNA, the CDR3 is TGTGCCAGCAGCTTAAGTGTATTGGACACTGAAGCTTTCTTT.

CDR3 sequence (DNA): TGTGCCAGCAGCGCATCTGACAGGGGGAGTTTAGGCGGGGAGCTGTTTTTT. Its translation: CASSASDRGSLGGELFF. The genes are TRBV7-9 and TRBJ2-2; TRBD1 matches 9 bases. In germline, CDR1 is SEHNR, CDR2 FQNEAQ (reference sequence). The V segment lost 5 bases and the J segment 7 bases; nucleotides outside the gene matches: 14. This CDR3 is built from 17 residues.

This clonotype has just a few counts. This chain links TRBV30 with TRBJ1-1, with D perhaps TRBD1 (6 bases). The CDR3 is made up of 12 amino acids. V lost 3 bases and J lost 6, with 11 bases in between. The germline V gene encodes CDR1 GTSNPN and CDR2 SVGIG (reference sequence). In nucleotides, the CDR3 is TGTGCCTGGAGCCCTAGACAGGCTGAAGCTTTCTTT. As protein: CAWSPRQAEAFF.

There are many counts of this clonotype. CDR3 DNA: TGTGCCAGCAGCGCCGGGCCGCTCGGAGAGACCCAGTACTTC. Translating it yields CASSAGPLGETQYF. The chain is built from TRBV9 and TRBJ2-5; D uncertain. Germline values: CDR1 SGDLS, CDR2 YYNGEE. The CDR3 loop spans 14 amino acids. Trimming stripped 3 bases from V and 4 bases from J, with 13 bases between.

The sample holds many counts of this clonotype. The rearrangement uses TRBV20-1 and TRBJ1-5; D is ambiguous. The germline V and J ends were trimmed by 6 bases and 2 bases, with 14 bases remaining between them. This CDR3 contains 14 residues. Germline V lookup: CDR1 DFQATT, CDR2 SNEGSKA (reference sequence). CDR3 nucleotide sequence: TGCAGTGCCTCCGCCGGTGGGGGCAATCAGCCCCAGCATTTT. As protein: CSASAGGGNQPQHF.

This clonotype was counted many times. The chain uses TRBV7-8 and TRBJ2-7; D is unclear. Germline V lookup: CDR1 SGHVS, CDR2 FQNEAQ. The CDR3 extends over 13 amino acids. Trimming stripped 1 base from V and 0 bases from J, with 4 bases between. CDR3 in amino acids: CASSLERSYEQYF. CDR3 nucleotide sequence: TGTGCCAGCAGCTTAGAACGCTCCTACGAGCAGTACTTC.

Of note for this clonotype: This may be a read error, as it is one base from a much larger clone. V gene TRBV7-3 combines with J gene TRBJ2-6, with D possibly called TRBD1 or TRBD2 (5 bases each). Trimming took 6 bases from V and 0 from J, leaving 15 bases between them. The length of the CDR3 is 17 residues. CDR1 is SGHTA, CDR2 FQGTGA, per germline. The CDR3 DNA follows: TGTGCCAGCAGTTTACCGGGACGGTTCTCTGGGGCCAACGTCCTGACTTTC. Encoded protein: CASSLPGRFSGANVLTF.

In its sample, this clonotype was seen a few times. One end of the junction does not line up with germline, which may come from a read error. This sequence joins TRBV2 and TRBJ1-1, with D tentatively TRBD1 (6 bases). CDR1 SNHLY and CDR2 FYNNEI come from the germline V gene. The CDR3 runs 13 residues. The CDR3 loop is CASRDTGNNEAFF. In DNA, the CDR3 is TGTGCCAGCAGAGATACAGGGAACAATGAAGCTTTCTTT.

This clonotype was detected ten times or more. This chain links TRBV13 with TRBJ1-4; D gene ambiguous. Between the trimmed V and J ends, which lost 4 bases and 0 bases, there was a span of 12 bases. CDR1 is PRHDT, CDR2 FYEKMQ, per germline (reference sequence). CDR3 length equals 16 residues. DNA of the CDR3: TGTGCCAGCAGCTCAAGAACCGAGGCAACTAATGAAAAACTGTTTTTT. Protein: CASSSRTEATNEKLFF.

This clonotype has just a few counts. With a much larger clone just one base away, this may be a read error. The CDR3 DNA reads as TGTGCCCGCAAGAATTTGGGGGGCGACTATGGCTACACCTTC. It is translated as CARKNLGGDYGYTF. The rearrangement joins TRBV10-3 to TRBJ1-2, with D possibly TRBD1 on 6 matching bases. Trimming cost V 11 bases and J 3 bases, with 19 bases left between them. Germline CDR1 is ENHRY and CDR2 is SYGVKD. The CDR3 sequence is 14 residues long.

This clonotype came up a few times. The chain recombines TRBV5-1 with TRBJ2-5; D is perhaps TRBD1 (6 bases). The V end was cut by 4 bases, the J end by 9 bases, with 13 bases between. The CDR3 is made up of 12 amino acids. Germline CDR1 SGHRS, CDR2 YFSETQ. The CDR3, as DNA: TGCGCCAGCAGCGCCAACCAGGGGTCCCAGTACTTC. As protein: CASSANQGSQYF.

The chain joins TRBV3-1 to TRBJ1-2; no definite D call. V lost 1 base and J 4 bases, leaving 10 bases between the germline ends. The CDR3 consists of 14 residues. Germline CDR1 and CDR2: LGHDT and YNNKEL (reference sequence). CDR3 nucleotide sequence: TGTGCCAGCAGCCAAGGTGTGGCCCTCTATGGCTACACCTTC. Translation: CASSQGVALYGYTF. Full variable domain (outside the CDR3, taken from reference TRBV3-1 and TRBJ1-2): DTAVSQTPKYLVTQMGNDKSIKCEQNLGHDTMYWYKQDSKKFLKIMFSYNNKELIINETVPNRFSPKSPDKAHLNLHINSLELGDSAVYFCASSQGVALYGYTFGSGTRLTVV.

V and J are TRBV2 and TRBJ2-5; D perhaps matches TRBD2 (6 bases). CDR3 length equals 14 residues. The germline V and J ends were trimmed by 7 bases and 4 bases, with 16 bases remaining between them. The germline V gene has CDR1 SNHLY and CDR2 FYNNEI. The DNA of the CDR3 is TGTGCCAGCACCCCCCAGACTAGTGGAGAGACCCAGTACTTC. Its translation: CASTPQTSGETQYF.

Points on this clonotype: Possible read error: a much larger clone is one base away. The genes are TRBV7-2 and TRBJ2-2, with a tentative D call TRBD2 (5 bases). The CDR3 contains 14 residues. Germline CDR1 SGHTA, CDR2 FQGNSA. CDR3 nucleotide sequence: TGTGCCAGCAGCCAAGTAGGGAGCACCGGGGAGCTGATTTTT. Encoded protein: CASSQVGSTGELIF.

This clonotype was counted ten times or more. The chain recombines TRBV20-1 with TRBJ1-3; D not certain. CDR1 is DFQATT, CDR2 SNEGSKA, per germline (reference sequence). With 0 bases removed from V and 0 bases from J, the gap between germline ends came to 6 bases. The length of the CDR3 is 14 residues. Here the CDR3 DNA reads TGCAGTGCTAGAGATAGCAACTCTGGAAACACCATATATTTT. The encoded protein is CSARDSNSGNTIYF.

Turning to this clonotype: This may be a read error, as it is one base from a much larger clone. The chain couples TRBV7-2 to TRBJ2-5, with TRBD2 matching over 9 bases. V shed 3 bases, J shed 2 bases, and the junction held 4 bases outside the gene matches. This CDR3 has 15 amino acids. Germline loops: CDR1 SGHTA, CDR2 FQGNSA. CDR3 region: CASSFGTSLQETQYF. The CDR3 coding sequence is TGTGCCAGCAGCTTCGGGACTAGCCTACAAGAGACCCAGTACTTC.

There are a few counts of this clonotype. This chain joins TRBV19 and TRBJ2-6; D possibly corresponds to TRBD2 (6 bases). Germline-derived CDR1 and CDR2 are LNHDA and SQIVND (reference sequence). The CDR3 extends over 16 amino acids. V shed 7 bases and J shed 2 bases, with 15 bases lying between them. DNA for the CDR3: TGTGCCAGTAAAAAGGCCGGAGGGGCTGGGGCCAACGTCCTGACTTTC. Its protein product is CASKKAGGAGANVLTF. The full variable domain, rest sourced from reference TRBV19 and TRBJ2-6, is DGGITQSPKYLFRKEGQNVTLSCEQNLNHDAMYWYRQDPGQGLRLIYYSQIVNDFQKGDIAEGYSVSREKKESFPLTVTSAQKNPTAFYLCASKKAGGAGANVLTFGAGSRLTVL.

This clonotype was counted at least ten times. The V call is TRBV9, the J call TRBJ1-3; weak D call: TRBD1 (5 bases). Trimming cost V 7 bases and J 0 bases, with 14 bases left between them. In germline, CDR1 is SGDLS, CDR2 YYNGEE. The CDR3 contains 15 residues. CDR3 protein: CASGEGRASGNTIYF. In DNA form, the CDR3 reads TGTGCCAGCGGAGAGGGACGGGCCTCTGGAAACACCATATATTTT. Full variable domain (missing parts from reference TRBV9 and TRBJ1-3): DSGVTQTPKHLITATGQRVTLRCSPRSGDLSVYWYQQSLDQGLQFLIQYYNGEERAKGNILERFSAQQFPDLHSELNLSSLELGDSALYFCASGEGRASGNTIYFGEGSWLTVV.

Many counts were recorded for this clonotype. The chain carries TRBV19 and TRBJ2-6, with TRBD2 matching 7 bases. Germline trimming cut 5 bases from V and 1 base from J; bases unmatched to any gene: 11. CDR3 size: 18 residues. CDR1 is LNHDA and CDR2 is SQIVND in the germline V gene (reference sequence). CDR3 in DNA: TGTGCCAGTAGTTCCCCACGGGGCGGGAGATCTGGGGCCAACGTCCTGACTTTC. As protein: CASSSPRGGRSGANVLTF.